Each of the 7 T cell receptor beta chains below was sequenced from the same sample in a study. TCRdb re-called the RT-PCR reads through MiXCR, storing one row per CDR3 protein. The profile shows about 680,000 distinct CDR3 sequences, 11% to 15% of them singletons. The material sequenced was memory CD4+ T cells from blood. The receptors stem from a female donor in good health, serving as a healthy control.

This clonotype showed up just a few times. V and J are TRBV15 and TRBJ1-5, with no clear D. Germline CDR1 and CDR2: LNHNV and YYDKDF (reference sequence). V lost 2 bases and J lost 5, with 4 bases in between. There are 12 residues in the CDR3. Here the CDR3 DNA reads TGTGCCACCAGCAGACAAGATCAGCCCCAGCATTTT. Amino acid sequence: CATSRQDQPQHF.

The table lists this clonotype with many counts. The J gene is TRBJ1-1, the V gene TRBV5-1; D is possibly TRBD1 (6 bases). The CDR3 extends over 14 amino acids. V lost 0 bases to trimming and J lost 14 bases, with 20 bases between them. Germline CDR1 SGHRS, CDR2 YFSETQ. CDR3 coding DNA: TGCGCCAGCAGCTTGGTTCCAGGGGACCGCAGGAGGTTCTTT. This translates into CASSLVPGDRRRFF.

This clonotype was detected a few times. V gene TRBV7-6 combines with J gene TRBJ2-7; TRBD2 aligns across 11 bases. Germline CDR1 reads SGHVS; CDR2 reads FNYEAQ. The CDR3 sequence is 15 residues long. V lost 5 bases to trimming and J lost 5 bases; unmatched junction nucleotides: 8. The CDR3 coding sequence is TGTGCCAGCAGCGCAACTAGCGGGAGCTCTAACGAGCAGTACTTC. Amino acid sequence: CASSATSGSSNEQYF.

This clonotype was recorded many times. The CDR3 sequence: CASSLEDSYGYTF. DNA of the CDR3: TGCGCCAGCAGCTTGGAGGATTCCTATGGCTACACCTTC. The chain couples TRBV5-1 to TRBJ1-2; D unresolved. Germline values: CDR1 SGHRS, CDR2 YFSETQ. The V end was cut by 0 bases, the J end by 4 bases, with 7 bases between. CDR3 length equals 13 residues. Variable domain in full (rest from reference TRBV5-1 and TRBJ1-2): KAGVTQTPRYLIKTRGQQVTLSCSPISGHRSVSWYQQTPGQGLQFLFEYFSETQRNKGNFPGRFSGRQFSNSRSEMNVSTLELGDSALYLCASSLEDSYGYTFGSGTRLTVV.

The table lists this clonotype with a few counts. The chain links TRBV7-9 to TRBJ1-5; D is possibly TRBD1 (6 bases). The V gene's germline CDR1 is SEHNR and CDR2 FQNEAQ (reference sequence). The CDR3 sequence is 15 residues long. Trimming pared 5 bases from V and 2 bases from J, leaving 13 bases between. This chain's CDR3 is CASSVQGSGNQPQHF. The CDR3 DNA reads as TGTGCCAGCAGCGTGCAGGGGAGCGGCAATCAGCCCCAGCATTTT. The full variable domain, with the rest looked up from reference TRBV7-9 and TRBJ1-5, is DTGVSQNPRHKITKRGQNVTFRCDPISEHNRLYWYRQTLGQGPEFLTYFQNEAQLEKSRLLSDRFSAERPKGSFSTLEIQRTEQGDSAMYLCASSVQGSGNQPQHFGDGTRLSIL.

The chain carries TRBV7-2 and TRBJ2-7, with TRBD2 identical over 12 bases. The germline CDR1 and CDR2 sequences are SGHTA and FQGNSA. The CDR3 sequence is 15 residues long. The ends lost 2 bases at V and 6 bases at J; junction bases unmatched: 5. The CDR3 nucleotides are TGTGCCAGCAGCTTACTTGTGGGACTAGCGGGCGAGCAGTACTTC. Translation: CASSLLVGLAGEQYF.

This clonotype was recorded many times. J is TRBJ1-3 and V is TRBV18, with D tentatively TRBD1 (5 bases). V gave up 6 bases and J gave up 1 base, with 16 bases separating them. The CDR3 runs 16 residues. The germline V gene has CDR1 KGHSH and CDR2 LQKENI. The CDR3 here is CASSGEYGGSGNTIYF. The CDR3 coding sequence is TGTGCCAGCTCTGGAGAGTATGGGGGTTCTGGAAACACCATATATTTT.